This T cell receptor beta chain was documented in a study of cytomegalovirus exposure and HLA in healthy donors. General study findings and limits: There were some public TCRs occurring in many donors, but most TCR sequences were rare. TCR beta sequences reportedly predicted the HLA-A and HLA-B alleles of most subjects accurately.

It was healthy bone marrow donors who served as donors. The PCR employed 60 Vbeta primers together with 13 Jbeta primers. TCRdb's copy holds only in-frame clones and misses some; the assay was immunoSEQ multiplex PCR. The profile shows about 150,000 clones, around 10% of them singletons. The CDR3 covers 14 residues. Per germline, CDR1 MNHEY and CDR2 SVGAGI. The V gene lost 4 bases and the J gene lost 7 bases, with 17 bases spanning the gap. Comment on this clone: What it recognizes is unknown.

The V and J genes are TRBV6-5 and TRBJ2-7; TRBD2 might be the D (5 bases). The source material was PBMCs. The clonotype originates from a male donor in good health and CMV-seronegative. As DNA, the CDR3 is TGTGCCAGCAGTTCTGCTAGCACACAGCGGGAGCAGTACTTC. Its protein product is CASSSASTQREQYF.